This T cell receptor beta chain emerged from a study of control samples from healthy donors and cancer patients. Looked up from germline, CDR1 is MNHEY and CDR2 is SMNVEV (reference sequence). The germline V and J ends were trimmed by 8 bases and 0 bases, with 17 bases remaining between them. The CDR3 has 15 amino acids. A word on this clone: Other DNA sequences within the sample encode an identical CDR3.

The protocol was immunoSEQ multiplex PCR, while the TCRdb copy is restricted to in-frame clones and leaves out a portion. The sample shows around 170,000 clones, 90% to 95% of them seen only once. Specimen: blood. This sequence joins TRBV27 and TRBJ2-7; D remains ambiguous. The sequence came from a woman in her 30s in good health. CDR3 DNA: TGTGCCAGCCGACTTCTCAGCAGCGTCTCCTACGAGCAGTACTTC. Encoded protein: CASRLLSSVSYEQYF.